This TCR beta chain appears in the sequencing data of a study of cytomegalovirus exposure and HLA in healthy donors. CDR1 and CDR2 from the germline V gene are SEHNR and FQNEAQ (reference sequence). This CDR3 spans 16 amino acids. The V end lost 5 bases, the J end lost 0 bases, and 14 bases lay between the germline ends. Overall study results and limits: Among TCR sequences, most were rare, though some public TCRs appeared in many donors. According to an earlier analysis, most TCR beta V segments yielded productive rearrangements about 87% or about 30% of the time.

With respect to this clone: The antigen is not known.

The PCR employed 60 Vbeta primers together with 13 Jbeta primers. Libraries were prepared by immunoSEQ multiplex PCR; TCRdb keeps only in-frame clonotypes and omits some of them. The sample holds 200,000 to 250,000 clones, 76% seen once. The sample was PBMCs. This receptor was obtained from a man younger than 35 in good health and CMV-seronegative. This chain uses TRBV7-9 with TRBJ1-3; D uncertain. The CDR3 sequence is CASSPPDTSSGNTIYF. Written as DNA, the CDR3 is TGTGCCAGCAGCCCGCCAGACACTAGCTCTGGAAACACCATATATTTT.